A selection of T cell receptor beta chains follows, all from one sample in a study of kidney transplant recipient with SARS-CoV-2 infection. TCRdb reanalysed the reads using MiXCR and keeps one entry per CDR3 protein. The sample has approximately 250,000 distinct CDR3 sequences, 29% seen once. The sequenced sample was a blood sample, obtained at baseline and between days 110 and 120 from a kidney transplant recipient. The receptor set was obtained from a male patient aged 25-45 years who had COVID-19 and was a kidney transplant recipient. The graft donor may have contributed some T cells. The CDR3 runs from the conserved cysteine through the conserved F or W. The order of the fields is V gene, D gene, J gene, clone size, CDR3 DNA, CDR3 protein. A D gene is named only where the DNA matches it firmly. A clone size is listed for some rows: how often the clone was seen (once, few, many), or a class if it is expanded.

V: TRBV6-4; D: NA; J: TRBJ2-3; size: many; DNA: TGTGCCAGCAGTGTCGGGGAAGCAGATACGCAGTATTTT; CDR3: CASSVGEADTQYF
V: TRBV21-1; D: NA; J: TRBJ1-5; size: many; DNA: TGTGCCAGCAGCAAACAACAGAGACAGGCGTTTCAGCCCCAGCATTTT; CDR3: CASSKQQRQAFQPQHF
V: TRBV28; D: NA; J: TRBJ1-5; size: many; DNA: TGTGCCAGCGACACAGCTTATACTCAGCCCCAGCATTTT; CDR3: CASDTAYTQPQHF
V: TRBV6-5; D: NA; J: TRBJ2-2; size: many; DNA: TGTGCCAGCAGTGCTCCCGGGACATCCACCGGGGAGCTGTTTTTT; CDR3: CASSAPGTSTGELFF
V: TRBV11-2; D: TRBD2; J: TRBJ2-2; size: many; DNA: TGTGCCAGCAGCTTGGTGGGAGGGCACTCCGGGGAGCTGTTTTTT; CDR3: CASSLVGGHSGELFF
V: TRBV23-1; D: TRBD1; J: TRBJ1-2; size: many; DNA: TGCGCCAGCAGTCAACCCGGAGACAGGGGGCTCGACTATGGCTACACCTTC; CDR3: CASSQPGDRGLDYGYTF
V: TRBV10-2; D: NA; J: TRBJ1-2; size: many; DNA: TGCGCCAGCAGTAAGCTGCCCACTTCTAGAAAGACCTATGGCTACACCTTC; CDR3: CASSKLPTSRKTYGYTF
V: TRBV6-2/TRBV6-3; D: NA; J: TRBJ1-2; size: many; DNA: TGTGCCAGCAGTCACATGGGCTGCATCGGAAAGACCTATGGCTACACCTTC; CDR3: CASSHMGCIGKTYGYTF
V: TRBV2; D: NA; J: TRBJ1-1; size: NA; DNA: TGTGCCAGCGGTGAAGCGAGGAATACTGAAGCTTTCTTT; CDR3: CASGEARNTEAFF
V: TRBV6-6; D: NA; J: TRBJ1-2; size: many; DNA: TGTGCCAGCAGTGTACTACCAGGTGGGAGAAAGACCTATGGCTACACCTTC; CDR3: CASSVLPGGRKTYGYTF
V: TRBV6-5; D: NA; J: TRBJ2-5; size: many; DNA: TGTGCCAGCAGTCCCGACGGAGCGAGATTGGAAGAGACCCAGTACTTC; CDR3: CASSPDGARLEETQYF
V: TRBV5-6; D: NA; J: TRBJ1-2; size: many; DNA: TGTGCCAGCGTACAGTACAATAGTCGAAAGACCTATGGCTACACCTTC; CDR3: CASVQYNSRKTYGYTF
V: TRBV3-2; D: NA; J: TRBJ2-6; size: many; DNA: TGTGCCAGCAGAAATGCTGGGGCCAACGTCCTGACTTTC; CDR3: CASRNAGANVLTF
V: TRBV11-3; D: TRBD2; J: TRBJ2-5; size: many; DNA: TGTGCCAGCAGTATTGGGCTAGCGGGAGAGGAGACCCAGTACTTC; CDR3: CASSIGLAGEETQYF
V: TRBV5-6; D: NA; J: TRBJ1-2; size: few; DNA: TGTGCCAGCTCGGAAACCAATAGTCGAAAGACCTATGGCTACACCTTC; CDR3: CASSETNSRKTYGYTF
V: TRBV5-1; D: NA; J: TRBJ2-2; size: many; DNA: TGCGCCAGCAGCGCCGTGGCAGGGCTGGCCGGGGAGCTGTTTTTT; CDR3: CASSAVAGLAGELFF
V: TRBV5-8; D: TRBD1; J: TRBJ1-5; size: many; DNA: TGTGCCAGCAGCTGGGGACAGGGGGTTCAGCCCCAGCATTTT; CDR3: CASSWGQGVQPQHF
V: TRBV30; D: NA; J: TRBJ1-1; size: NA; DNA: TGTGCCTGGACCGGGGCGGGGGAAGCTTTCTTT; CDR3: CAWTGAGEAFF
V: TRBV30; D: NA; J: TRBJ2-7; size: many; DNA: TGTGCCTGGAGTCACGACACTTCCTACGAGCAGTACTTC; CDR3: CAWSHDTSYEQYF
V: TRBV2; D: NA; J: TRBJ1-5; size: many; DNA: TGTGCCAGCAGTGACCACAGCTTAGTCAATCAGCCCCAGCATTTT; CDR3: CASSDHSLVNQPQHF
V: TRBV28; D: NA; J: TRBJ2-7; size: few; DNA: TGTGCCAGCAGCCCCGCCACGATTTACCAGGGGAGCGGGTACGAGCAGTACTTC; CDR3: CASSPATIYQGSGYEQYF
V: TRBV5-1; D: TRBD1; J: TRBJ2-7; size: many; DNA: TGCGCCAGCAGCTACCGACAGGGCCCCTACGAGCAGTACTTC; CDR3: CASSYRQGPYEQYF
V: TRBV6-1; D: NA; J: TRBJ1-1; size: many; DNA: TGTGCCAGCAGTGAAGTAGCGTCTGGGGGCGCCTGGGACACTGAAGCTTTCTTT; CDR3: CASSEVASGGAWDTEAFF
V: TRBV20-1; D: TRBD1; J: TRBJ1-5; size: many; DNA: TGCAGTGCTGTCGGACAGGGGGATCAGCCCCAGCATTTT; CDR3: CSAVGQGDQPQHF
V: TRBV11-3; D: NA; J: TRBJ1-2; size: few; DNA: TGTGCCAGCAGCTTCAGGTCCGATCTCGGAAAGACCTATGGCTACACCTTC; CDR3: CASSFRSDLGKTYGYTF
V: TRBV2; D: TRBD1; J: TRBJ1-2; size: many; DNA: TGTGCCGGGGGGGGGGGACAGGGGATCGATGGCTACACCTTC; CDR3: CAGGGGQGIDGYTF
V: TRBV6-2/TRBV6-3; D: NA; J: TRBJ1-2; size: many; DNA: TGTGCCAGCAGTTACTCGGCAGGGAATGGCTACACCTTC; CDR3: CASSYSAGNGYTF
V: TRBV6-1; D: NA; J: TRBJ1-2; size: many; DNA: TGTGCCAGCAGTGAAGGGGACGTAGTGGGCTACACCTTC; CDR3: CASSEGDVVGYTF
V: TRBV6-6; D: NA; J: TRBJ2-7; size: many; DNA: TGTGCCAGCAGTTCCCGGGGGTGGTACGAGCAGTACTTC; CDR3: CASSSRGWYEQYF
V: TRBV28; D: TRBD1; J: TRBJ2-2; size: many; DNA: TGTGCCAGCAGCAGTTACGGGACAGGGCACACCGGGGAGCTGTTTTTT; CDR3: CASSSYGTGHTGELFF
V: TRBV4-2; D: NA; J: TRBJ1-6; size: few; DNA: TGTGCCAGCAGCCAGAGATCGGTGGATTCACCCCTCCACTTT; CDR3: CASSQRSVDSPLHF
V: TRBV11-3; D: NA; J: TRBJ1-2; size: many; DNA: TGTGCCAGCAGCTCCGCCACCGATCTCGGAAAGACCTATGGCTACACCTTC; CDR3: CASSSATDLGKTYGYTF
V: TRBV13; D: NA; J: TRBJ1-4; size: many; DNA: TGTGCCAGCAGCCTCCGAGGGGAGAATGAAAAACTGTTTTTT; CDR3: CASSLRGENEKLFF
V: TRBV24-1; D: NA; J: TRBJ2-2; size: many; DNA: TGTGCCACCAGTGACCCCAGCGATCTTAACACCGGGGAGCTGTTTTTT; CDR3: CATSDPSDLNTGELFF
V: TRBV5-4; D: NA; J: TRBJ1-2; size: many; DNA: TGTGCCAGCGAGCTCACCGTACCAGGAAAGACCTATGGCTACACCTTC; CDR3: CASELTVPGKTYGYTF
V: TRBV4-1; D: TRBD2; J: TRBJ2-5; size: NA; DNA: TGCGCCAGCAGTCTAGCGGGAAACATTCATTCCCAAGAGACCCAGTACTTC; CDR3: CASSLAGNIHSQETQYF
V: TRBV11-2; D: NA; J: TRBJ2-5; size: NA; DNA: TGCGCATCCGCTCGTGGGGAGACCCAGTACTTC; CDR3: CASARGETQYF
V: TRBV5-4; D: TRBD2; J: TRBJ2-7; size: few; DNA: TGTGCCAGCACCCAGGGAGGGACTAGCGGGGGCTACGAGCAGTACTTC; CDR3: CASTQGGTSGGYEQYF
V: TRBV5-8; D: TRBD2; J: TRBJ2-5; size: NA; DNA: TGTGCCAGCAGCTTGGAGCTAGCGGGAGGGCAAGAGACCCAGTACTTC; CDR3: CASSLELAGGQETQYF
V: TRBV10-3; D: NA; J: TRBJ1-5; size: many; DNA: TGTGCCATCCGTGGGGAGGGGATGCCCCAGCATTTT; CDR3: CAIRGEGMPQHF
V: TRBV20-1; D: NA; J: TRBJ1-1; size: many; DNA: TGCAGTGCTAGAGAATTGTACGTCACCACTGAAGCTTTCTTT; CDR3: CSARELYVTTEAFF
V: TRBV6-8; D: NA; J: TRBJ1-2; size: many; DNA: TGTGCCAGCAGTCCTGAGCAACGCTCTAGAAAGACCTATGGCTACACCTTC; CDR3: CASSPEQRSRKTYGYTF
V: TRBV20-1; D: TRBD2; J: TRBJ2-1; size: few; DNA: TGCAGTGCTAGAGGTGAAGGGGCGGGAGGGACCTACAATGAGCAGTTCTTC; CDR3: CSARGEGAGGTYNEQFF
V: TRBV7-2; D: TRBD1; J: TRBJ2-7; size: many; DNA: TGTGCCAGCAGCTTAGGGGTGACAGGGAGAGGCTACGAGCAGTACTTC; CDR3: CASSLGVTGRGYEQYF
V: TRBV18; D: NA; J: TRBJ2-3; size: NA; DNA: TGTGCCAGCTACCTGGGGCTGAGAACAGATACGCAGTATTTT; CDR3: CASYLGLRTDTQYF
V: TRBV11-2; D: NA; J: TRBJ2-5; size: NA; DNA: TGTGCCAGCAGGAACCCAGGAAGGTCACCTCAAGAGACCCAGTACTTC; CDR3: CASRNPGRSPQETQYF
V: TRBV7-9; D: NA; J: TRBJ1-2; size: many; DNA: TGTGCCAGCAGCTTGCGGGGGGAAGAGGGCTATGGCTACACCTTC; CDR3: CASSLRGEEGYGYTF